The rows below give T cell receptor beta chains drawn from one sample of a study of early T cells in non-severe SARS-CoV-2 infection. Via MiXCR, TCRdb re-called the 5' RACE reads, giving one row per CDR3 protein. The sample has about 39,000 distinct CDR3 sequences; 4.7% are singletons. Material: whole blood. The receptors shown here come from an adult who was a healthcare worker with PCR-confirmed SARS-CoV-2 infection or an uninfected control (not recorded which). CDR3s include the opening cysteine and the closing phenylalanine or tryptophan. The D gene is left open where the match is weak. Some rows mark clone size as missing; the rest say once, few, many or name a class of expanded clone.

few | TRBJ2-1 | TRBD2 | TRBV18 | CASSLQVPLSGSYNEQFF | TGTGCCAGCTCACTCCAGGTCCCGCTTAGCGGGAGTTACAATGAGCAGTTCTTC
few | TRBJ1-5 | TRBD1 | TRBV30 | CAWSPGQGITAQHF | TGTGCCTGGAGTCCCGGACAGGGGATTACGGCCCAGCATTTT
many | TRBJ1-1 | TRBD1 | TRBV7-9 | CASTLQGAGTEAFF | TGTGCCAGCACCCTACAGGGGGCTGGCACTGAAGCTTTCTTT
- | TRBJ2-2 | - | TRBV7-6 | CASSFGTFTGELFF | TGTGCCAGCAGCTTTGGGACATTCACCGGGGAGCTGTTTTTT
few | TRBJ2-3 | - | TRBV2 | CASSQESTDTQYF | TGTGCCAGCAGTCAGGAGAGCACAGATACGCAGTATTTT
many | TRBJ2-5 | - | TRBV29-1 | CSVVAGPQETQYF | TGCAGCGTTGTGGCCGGGCCCCAAGAGACCCAGTACTTC
few | TRBJ2-7 | - | TRBV7-2 | CASSKGQGYEQYF | TGTGCCAGCAGCAAGGGACAAGGCTACGAGCAGTACTTC
many | TRBJ2-1 | - | TRBV11-2 | CASRSGTEQFF | TGTGCCAGCAGGTCTGGTACTGAGCAGTTCTTC
many | TRBJ1-1 | - | TRBV19 | CASSRGNTEAFF | TGTGCCAGTAGTAGGGGGAACACTGAAGCTTTCTTT
- | TRBJ2-1 | - | TRBV11-2 | CASSFRGAYNEQFF | TGTGCCAGCAGCTTCCGGGGCGCCTACAATGAGCAGTTCTTC
many | TRBJ2-5 | - | TRBV6-5 | CASTGRVHGETQYF | TGTGCCAGCACCGGACGGGTCCATGGGGAGACCCAGTACTTC
many | TRBJ2-7 | - | TRBV12-3/TRBV12-4 | CASSERTAYEQYF | TGTGCCAGCAGCGAACGGACAGCCTACGAGCAGTACTTC
many | TRBJ1-1 | - | TRBV3-1 | CASSPNRAEAFF | TGTGCCAGCAGCCCAAACAGGGCTGAAGCTTTCTTT
few | TRBJ2-2 | - | TRBV27 | CASSSPGSPGELFF | TGTGCCAGCAGTTCCCCGGGGAGCCCCGGGGAGCTGTTTTTT
medium-sized | TRBJ1-2 | - | TRBV19 | CASGPANYGYTF | TGTGCCAGTGGCCCTGCTAACTATGGCTACACCTTC
- | TRBJ2-1 | - | TRBV6-1 | CAGSPATDYNEQFF | TGTGCCGGCAGCCCAGCGACAGACTACAATGAGCAGTTCTTC
many | TRBJ2-7 | TRBD2 | TRBV11-3 | CASSARAGLAGAREQYF | TGTGCCAGCAGCGCAAGGGCAGGTCTAGCGGGAGCTCGGGAGCAGTACTTC
few | TRBJ2-1 | TRBD2 | TRBV2 | CASSANGRAVNEQFF | TGTGCCAGCAGTGCGAACGGGAGGGCCGTCAATGAGCAGTTCTTC
many | TRBJ1-5 | TRBD1 | TRBV12-3/TRBV12-4 | CASSRKYDRENQPQHF | TGTGCCAGCAGTCGTAAATACGACAGGGAAAATCAGCCCCAGCATTTT
many | TRBJ2-7 | - | TRBV5-1 | CASSPPAGGRNEQYF | TGCGCCAGCAGCCCCCCAGCCGGGGGCCGGAACGAGCAGTACTTC
few | TRBJ1-6 | - | TRBV20-1 | CSARDRLQNSPLHF | TGCAGTGCTAGGGACAGACTTCAGAATTCACCCCTCCACTTT
many | TRBJ1-2 | - | TRBV7-8 | CASSLHRELYGYTF | TGTGCCAGCAGCTTGCACCGGGAGCTCTATGGCTACACCTTC
many | TRBJ2-7 | TRBD2 | TRBV7-2 | CASSITSGGAYEQYF | TGTGCCAGCAGCATAACGAGCGGGGGCGCTTACGAGCAGTACTTC
many | TRBJ1-1 | TRBD1 | TRBV27 | CASSWTGESTEAFF | TGTGCCAGCAGTTGGACAGGGGAGTCGACTGAAGCTTTCTTT
many | TRBJ1-5 | - | TRBV20-1 | CSARESTPGGGNQPQHF | TGCAGTGCTCGGGAATCAACCCCGGGGGGGGGCAATCAGCCCCAGCATTTT
many | TRBJ2-1 | - | TRBV29-1 | CSGMENSNEQFF | TGCAGCGGCATGGAAAACTCCAATGAGCAGTTCTTC
many | TRBJ2-1 | TRBD2 | TRBV29-1 | CSVAGTSGTYNEQFF | TGCAGCGTGGCTGGGACTAGCGGGACTTACAATGAGCAGTTCTTC
many | TRBJ2-1 | - | TRBV3-1 | CASSQGRTDNEQFF | TGTGCCAGCAGCCAAGGTCGGACAGACAATGAGCAGTTCTTC
many | TRBJ2-1 | - | TRBV7-8 | CASGPWEAAYNEQFF | TGTGCCAGCGGCCCCTGGGAGGCGGCCTACAATGAGCAGTTCTTC
many | TRBJ2-1 | TRBD2 | TRBV10-2 | CASRPTSGNNEQFF | TGCGCCAGCCGCCCGACTAGCGGTAACAATGAGCAGTTCTTC
many | TRBJ1-1 | TRBD1 | TRBV4-1 | CASSQPGTDYEAFF | TGCGCCAGCAGCCAACCCGGGACAGACTATGAAGCTTTCTTT
many | TRBJ2-1 | - | TRBV5-1 | CASSFSAYNEQFF | TGCGCCAGCAGCTTCTCCGCGTACAATGAGCAGTTCTTC
once | TRBJ2-1 | TRBD2 | TRBV7-2 | CVSSYSGGSYNEQFF | TGTGTCAGCAGCTATAGCGGGGGCTCCTACAATGAGCAGTTCTTC
- | TRBJ2-2 | - | TRBV11-2 | CASSWRGTNTGELFF | TGTGCCAGCAGCTGGAGAGGGACGAACACCGGGGAGCTGTTTTTT
- | TRBJ2-7 | - | TRBV2 | CASSTGRYEQYF | TGTGCCAGCAGCACGGGGAGGTACGAGCAGTACTTC
many | TRBJ2-5 | - | TRBV7-2 | CASSLYQGTQETQYF | TGTGCCAGCAGCTTATACCAGGGGACCCAAGAGACCCAGTACTTC
many | TRBJ2-1 | - | TRBV5-5 | CASSLAPPRRGFYDEQFF | TGTGCCAGCAGCTTGGCCCCCCCGAGGCGAGGCTTCTACGATGAGCAGTTCTTC
many | TRBJ1-6 | - | TRBV3-1 | CASSPRTARDSPLHF | TGTGCCAGCAGCCCAAGGACAGCCAGAGATTCACCCCTCCACTTT
few | TRBJ1-3 | - | TRBV28 | CASSLQSPSSGNTIYF | TGTGCCAGCAGTCTTCAGAGCCCTAGCTCTGGAAACACCATATATTTT
many | TRBJ1-5 | - | TRBV20-1 | CSARVWAGPNSNQPQHF | TGCAGTGCTAGAGTGTGGGCCGGCCCAAATAGCAATCAGCCCCAGCATTTT
- | TRBJ2-5 | - | TRBV7-6 | CASSSLQAGSETQYF | TGTGCCAGCAGCTCGCTTCAAGCAGGGTCAGAGACCCAGTACTTC
many | TRBJ2-3 | TRBD2 | TRBV7-6 | CASSPSSGGTDTQYF | TGTGCCAGCAGCCCATCTAGCGGCGGCACAGATACGCAGTATTTT
many | TRBJ2-1 | TRBD2 | TRBV5-6 | CASSLAGLAIGEQFF | TGTGCCAGCAGCTTGGCGGGACTAGCGATCGGTGAGCAGTTCTTC
- | TRBJ2-1 | TRBD1 | TRBV10-3 | CALRGGQGDEQFF | TGTGCCCTAAGGGGGGGACAGGGCGATGAGCAGTTCTTC
many | TRBJ1-1 | - | TRBV7-9 | CASSLMGGGMKEAFF | TGTGCCAGCAGCTTAATGGGTGGGGGAATGAAGGAAGCTTTCTTT
- | TRBJ2-5 | TRBD2 | TRBV20-1 | CSADSGALGAQYF | TGCAGTGCTGATAGCGGGGCTCTTGGGGCCCAGTACTTC
- | TRBJ2-7 | - | TRBV11-2 | CASSNSRDYEQYF | TGTGCCAGCAGCAATTCTAGAGACTACGAGCAGTACTTC
- | TRBJ1-1 | - | TRBV5-1 | CASQRVGGNTEAFF | TGCGCCAGCCAACGGGTGGGTGGAAACACTGAAGCTTTCTTT
- | TRBJ2-7 | TRBD2 | TRBV7-9 | CASSPVGTRDTYEQYF | TGTGCCAGCAGCCCGGTGGGGACTAGAGACACCTACGAGCAGTACTTC
many | TRBJ2-6 | TRBD1 | TRBV6-5 | CASSLTGDLGSGANVLTF | TGTGCCAGCAGCCTAACAGGGGATCTTGGCTCTGGGGCCAACGTCCTGACTTTC
many | TRBJ1-2 | TRBD1 | TRBV3-1 | CASSQKTGGIGGYTF | TGTGCCAGCAGCCAAAAGACAGGGGGGATTGGTGGCTACACCTTC
- | TRBJ2-1 | TRBD2 | TRBV11-2 | CASSPLGREGLNEQFF | TGTGCCAGCAGTCCACTAGGGCGGGAGGGCCTAAATGAGCAGTTCTTC
many | TRBJ2-5 | - | TRBV20-1 | CSARVAGKETQYF | TGCAGTGCTAGAGTGGCGGGAAAAGAGACCCAGTACTTC
many | TRBJ2-3 | - | TRBV9 | CASSVAGADTQYF | TGTGCCAGCAGCGTAGCAGGGGCAGATACGCAGTATTTT
many | TRBJ2-5 | - | TRBV7-2 | CASSLGVRTDGSETQYF | TGTGCCAGCAGCTTAGGCGTACGCACCGACGGATCAGAGACCCAGTACTTC
- | TRBJ2-2 | TRBD2 | TRBV5-6 | CASSALTSGYYTGELFF | TGTGCCAGCAGCGCCCTGACTAGCGGTTACTACACCGGGGAGCTGTTTTTT
- | TRBJ2-5 | - | TRBV5-1 | CASSLGGYQETQYF | TGCGCCAGCAGCTTGGGGGGATACCAAGAGACCCAGTACTTC
few | TRBJ2-7 | - | TRBV3-1 | CASSHAYEQYF | TGTGCCAGCAGCCATGCCTACGAGCAGTACTTC
many | TRBJ2-7 | - | TRBV10-3 | CAISGGYEQYF | TGTGCCATCAGCGGAGGGTACGAGCAGTACTTC
- | TRBJ2-2 | - | TRBV9 | CASSLRPTGELFF | TGTGCCAGCAGCCTCCGTCCCACCGGGGAGCTGTTTTTT